This TCR beta chain stems from a study of immune characterization of retroperitoneal liposarcoma (dated by TCRdb to the late 2010s). CDR1 and CDR2 are drawn from the germline V gene: SGHTA, FQGNSA. Trimming takes 5 bases from V and 0 bases from J, and the germline ends sit 15 bases apart. From the cysteine through the phenylalanine, the CDR3 covers 16 amino acids. Only CDR3 DNA is held: 48 bases, read in frame from base 1. This clonotype was seen ten or more times. Its antigen remains undetermined. Within one base of it there is no much larger clone, and no base qualities were kept. Libraries were constructed by PCR. These reads were obtained on a NextSeq 500. In-frame beta chains were kept once TCRdb had trimmed the public reads at Q25 with fastp and called clones with MiXCR. Each entry merges the rows of one CDR3 protein and shows their most common DNA and genes. The sample records over 9,500 distinct CDR3 sequences, 20% to 25% of which are singletons. Of the sample, 8% to 9.5% is held by the ten largest clones.

The receptor comes from a female donor with retroperitoneal liposarcoma. In this chain, TRBV7-2 is recombined with TRBJ2-3, with a weak D call of TRBD2 (5 bases match). The sample was blood. The sequenced DNA: TGTGCCAGCAGCCGACGGAGGCGCGGAAGCACAGATACGCAGTATTTT. Its protein product is CASSRRRRGSTDTQYF.